This paragraph reports one T cell receptor beta chain. Its antigen is not known. PCR was performed using 60 Vbeta and 13 Jbeta primers. Clones were sequenced by immunoSEQ multiplex PCR, and TCRdb holds only the in-frame ones, with some missing. The table includes some 120,000 clones, under 85% detected once. These data come from a study of cytomegalovirus exposure and HLA in healthy donors. The study, taken as a whole, reports: In all likelihood, a cluster of highly shared sequence variants was a sequencing artifact.

Germline CDR1 is SGHRS and CDR2 is YFSETQ. The length of the CDR3 is 18 residues. V is TRBV5-1 and J is TRBJ2-5; 7 nucleotides align to TRBD2. The end of the DNA aligns better with TRBJ2-7, so the J call may be wrong. The TCR sequence derives from a human donor in good health. The sample consisted of PBMCs. The CDR3 DNA sequence: TGCGCCAGCAGCTTGGCCGGGGGGAGGCAGACACACCTCTACGAGCAGTACTTC. It translates to CASSLAGGRQTHLYEQYF.